This TCR beta chain was captured by sequencing in a study of cytomegalovirus exposure and HLA in healthy donors. Across the study: A prior analysis found about 120 million unique TCR beta sequences from approximately 190 million T cells.

Study-wide results and limits: An Asian-associated ancestry cluster reportedly showed fewer N-insertions than the roughly 670-donor mean in a later analysis. The CMV antigen specificity of a few CMV-associated chains was confirmed through in vitro analysis.

This PCR relied on a set of 60 Vbeta primers and 13 Jbeta primers. Clones were sequenced by immunoSEQ multiplex PCR, and TCRdb holds only the in-frame ones, with some missing. The sample holds approximately 110,000 clones. V was pared by 4 bases and J by 2 bases, with 8 bases between. CDR1 is MNHNS and CDR2 is SASEGT in the germline V gene. The CDR3 is 13 amino acids. Remarks on this clone: The antigen is undetermined.

Sequencing was carried out using PBMCs. This sequence originates from a man aged 25 to 45 in good health and CMV-seronegative. The V gene is TRBV6-1, the J gene TRBJ1-2, with D possibly being TRBD1 (5 bases). CDR3 residues: CASSVGGNYGYTF. In DNA form, the CDR3 reads TGTGCCAGCAGTGTGGGGGGGAACTATGGCTACACCTTC.